This T cell receptor beta chain was documented in a study of T cell repertoires in cytomegalovirus infection (dated by TCRdb to about 2019). Context from the whole study: Donor HLA type was relevant to the analysis, because carriage of CMV infection together with the matching HLA type was indicated by public TCR beta signatures. What the work shows at the level of the full study, not this receptor alone: The ex vivo response was dominated by HLA-C-restricted CMV-specific TCR beta clonotypes, which also provided the single most frequent clonotype in two of eight donors. In both this cohort and an independent cohort of several hundred donors, the cumulative frequency of public TCR beta family members distinguished carriers of CMV infection plus the relevant HLA type.

The CDR3 contains 12 residues, cysteine and phenylalanine counted. The DNA shown is the 36-base CDR3, in frame from base 1. The trim is 5 bases for V and 1 base for J, with a gap of 5 bases between the germline ends. Per the germline V gene (reference sequence), MNHNY is the CDR1 and SVGAGI is the CDR2. This clonotype was counted many times. Its antigen has not been determined. Base qualities were left out, and no much larger clone turns up one base away. The run used an Illumina HiSeq 1500. Through fastp at Q25 and MiXCR, TCRdb rebuilt clones from the public reads, retaining in-frame beta chains. Each entry is one CDR3 protein sequence, shown with its most common DNA and genes. The table for this sample lists tens of thousands of distinct CDR3 sequences; under 4.5% of them were counted only once. The ten largest make up around 21% of the sample.

This receptor was identified in a human donor in good health (CMV status not recorded). Some clones in this sample may be carry-over from other donors' samples. The chain uses TRBV6-6 and TRBJ1-1; the D gene cannot be resolved reliably. Input material: PBMCs. The nucleotides are TGTGCCAGCAGTGAGTGGAACACTGAAGCTTTCTTT. This sequence encodes CASSEWNTEAFF.